This is a list of T cell receptor beta chains from one sample in a study of cytomegalovirus exposure and HLA in healthy donors. Repertoires were generated with immunoSEQ multiplex PCR, while TCRdb's copy carries only in-frame clones and drops some. The table shows 60,000 to 80,000 clones, with about 77% occurring only once. Sequenced input: PBMCs. The receptor set was obtained from a woman aged 25 to 39 in good health and CMV-seronegative. Both conserved end residues are part of each CDR3. D genes are given only for firm matches. Some rows have no size entry. The others give once, few or many, or a class for an expanded clone.

TRBJ2-2,TRBV13,13,-,-,CASSTPAGGELFF,TGTGCCAGCAGCACTCCAGCAGGCGGGGAGCTGTTTTTT
TRBJ1-3,TRBV29-1,14,-,-,CSVTESGSGNTIYF,TGCAGCGTCACAGAAAGCGGGAGCGGAAACACCATATATTTT
TRBJ2-3,TRBV27,15,-,once,CASSYILARTDTQYF,TGTGCCAGCAGCTATATTCTAGCCCGCACAGATACGCAGTATTTT
TRBJ2-7,TRBV6-5,16,TRBD1,-,CASSYSGTGISYEQYF,TGTGCCAGCAGTTACTCCGGGACAGGGATCTCCTACGAGCAGTACTTC
TRBJ2-7,TRBV6-5,14,TRBD1,-,CASSPGTGPYEQYF,TGTGCCAGCAGTCCCGGGACAGGACCGTACGAGCAGTACTTC
TRBJ1-3,TRBV30,11,-,-,CAWSIRNTIYF,TGTGCCTGGAGTATCCGGAACACCATATATTTT
TRBJ2-2,TRBV19,14,-,once,CASSMSGNTGELFF,TGTGCCAGTAGTATGTCGGGGAACACCGGGGAGCTGTTTTTT
TRBJ2-1,TRBV15,17,TRBD2,-,CATSRDWGTSGHNEQFF,TGTGCCACCAGCAGAGATTGGGGAACTAGCGGCCACAATGAGCAGTTCTTC
TRBJ1-1,TRBV29-1,13,TRBD1,-,CSVEMTGSTEAFF,TGCAGCGTTGAAATGACAGGGTCCACTGAAGCTTTCTTT
TRBJ1-4,TRBV28,15,-,-,CASSFGGSLNEKLFF,TGTGCCAGCAGTTTTGGCGGCAGCCTTAATGAAAAACTGTTTTTT
TRBJ1-6,TRBV18,15,-,-,CASSPDTGLFSPLHF,TGTGCCAGCTCACCTGATACAGGGTTATTTTCACCCCTCCACTTT
TRBJ2-1,TRBV7-3,17,-,-,CASSLGPYRASYNEQFF,TGTGCCAGCAGTCTAGGCCCCTACAGGGCCTCCTACAATGAGCAGTTCTTC
TRBJ2-3,TRBV19,16,TRBD2,-,CASSMPRSGFTDTQYF,TGTGCCAGTAGTATGCCCCGTAGCGGGTTCACAGATACGCAGTATTTT
TRBJ2-3,TRBV18,13,-,-,CASSPPGTDTQYF,TGTGCCAGCTCACCACCCGGCACAGATACGCAGTATTTT
TRBJ2-7,TRBV5-1,17,TRBD2,-,CASSRGTSGSGDYEQYF,TGCGCCAGCAGCCGAGGCACTAGCGGGAGTGGGGATTACGAGCAGTACTTC
TRBJ2-7,TRBV20-1,11,-,-,CSATRDSEQYF,TGCAGTGCAACCAGGGATAGCGAGCAGTACTTC
TRBJ2-3,TRBV5-1,15,TRBD2,-,CASSLSGRRSDTQYF,TGCGCCAGCAGCTTGAGCGGGAGGCGATCAGATACGCAGTATTTT
TRBJ1-2,TRBV30,13,TRBD1,-,CAWSAGGLYGYTF,TGTGCCTGGAGTGCAGGGGGGCTCTATGGCTACACCTTC
TRBJ1-6,TRBV28,14,-,-,CASSFGGRNSPLHF,TGTGCCAGCAGTTTTGGGGGGAGAAATTCACCCCTCCACTTT
TRBJ2-3,TRBV28,16,-,-,CASTYYSGSSTDTQYF,TGTGCCAGCACCTATTACAGCGGGTCTTCCACAGATACGCAGTATTTT
TRBJ1-2,TRBV19,16,TRBD1,-,CASSIDGTGSVSGYTF,TGTGCCAGTAGTATAGACGGGACAGGGTCAGTAAGTGGCTACACCTTC
TRBJ2-1,TRBV4-3,16,TRBD2,few,CASSQTTSGSYNEQFF,TGCGCCAGCAGCCAAACGACTAGCGGGAGTTACAATGAGCAGTTCTTC
TRBJ1-2,TRBV4-3,15,TRBD1,-,CASSQDTTGGRIYTF,TGCGCCAGCAGCCAAGATACGACAGGGGGTCGGATCTACACCTTC
TRBJ2-7,TRBV5-1,16,TRBD1,-,CASSLAPGQGSYEQYF,TGCGCCAGCAGCTTGGCCCCGGGACAGGGGAGCTACGAGCAGTACTTC
TRBJ2-3,TRBV10-3,13,TRBD2,-,CAISSGEGDTQYF,TGTGCCATCAGTTCCGGGGAGGGGGATACGCAGTATTTT
TRBJ2-1,TRBV9,14,-,-,CASSVVGSPHEQFF,TGTGCCAGCAGCGTAGTCGGGAGTCCCCATGAGCAGTTCTTC
TRBJ2-2,TRBV5-1,14,-,-,CASSLPNSAGELFF,TGCGCCAGCAGCTTGCCCAATTCGGCCGGGGAGCTGTTTTTT
TRBJ1-5,TRBV6-5,13,TRBD1,-,CASSRTGIQPQHF,TGTGCCAGCAGTCGGACAGGGATCCAGCCCCAGCATTTT
TRBJ2-1,TRBV30,13,-,-,CASPVGPSGEQFF,TGTGCCTCCCCGGTCGGGCCCTCGGGAGAGCAGTTCTTC
TRBJ2-1,TRBV4-1,16,TRBD1,-,CASSQGTGERDNEQFF,TGCGCCAGCAGCCAAGGAACAGGGGAGAGGGACAATGAGCAGTTCTTC
TRBJ1-2,TRBV9,14,-,-,CASSVATDRAYYTF,TGTGCCAGCAGCGTAGCTACAGACCGAGCCTACTACACCTTC
TRBJ1-2,TRBV18,12,TRBD1,-,CASSTGGAGYTF,TGTGCCAGCTCGACAGGGGGCGCGGGCTACACCTTC
TRBJ2-3,TRBV2,11,-,once,CASSDSDTQYF,TGTGCCAGCAGTGATTCGGATACGCAGTATTTT
TRBJ1-5,TRBV2,17,-,few,CASSEVNPDSLNQPQHF,TGTGCCAGCAGTGAAGTAAATCCAGACAGCCTCAATCAGCCCCAGCATTTT
TRBJ2-7,TRBV30,14,-,-,CAWTTGNALDEQYF,TGTGCCTGGACAACAGGGAACGCTTTAGACGAGCAGTACTTC
TRBJ2-2,TRBV5-4,17,TRBD2,-,CASSLASGLGGTGELFF,TGTGCCAGCAGCTTGGCTAGCGGGCTAGGGGGCACCGGGGAGCTGTTTTTT
TRBJ2-2,TRBV9,16,TRBD1,-,CASSVVAQGVAGELFF,TGTGCCAGCAGCGTGGTTGCGCAGGGGGTAGCCGGGGAGCTGTTTTTT
TRBJ1-1,TRBV6-4,13,-,-,CASSLERNTEAFF,TGTGCCAGCAGTTTGGAGAGGAACACTGAAGCTTTCTTT
TRBJ1-1,TRBV7-9,14,-,-,CASSPGQGPTEAFF,TGTGCCAGCAGCCCTGGACAAGGCCCGACTGAAGCTTTCTTT
TRBJ1-2,TRBV5-8,14,TRBD1,-,CASSFSTGGYGYTF,TGTGCCAGCAGCTTTTCGACAGGGGGCTATGGCTACACCTTC